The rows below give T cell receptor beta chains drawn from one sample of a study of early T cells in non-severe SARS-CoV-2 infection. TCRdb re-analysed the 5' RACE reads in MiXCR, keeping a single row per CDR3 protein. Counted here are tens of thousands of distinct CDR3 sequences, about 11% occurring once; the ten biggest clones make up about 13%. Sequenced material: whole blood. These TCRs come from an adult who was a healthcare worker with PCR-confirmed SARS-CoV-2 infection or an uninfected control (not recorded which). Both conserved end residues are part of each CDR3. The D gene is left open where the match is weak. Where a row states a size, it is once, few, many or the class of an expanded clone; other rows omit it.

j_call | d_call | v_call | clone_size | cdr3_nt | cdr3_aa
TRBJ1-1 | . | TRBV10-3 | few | TGTGCCATCAGCGGGGGACAACGAAAGAACACTGAAGCTTTCTTT | CAISGGQRKNTEAFF
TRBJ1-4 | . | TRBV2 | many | TGTGCCAGCAGTCGGATCCGGGACTTGAGGGAAAAACTGTTTTTT | CASSRIRDLREKLFF
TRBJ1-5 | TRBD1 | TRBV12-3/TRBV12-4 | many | TGTGCCAGCAGTCCCGGGACAGCCCTGGGGCAGCCCCAGCATTTT | CASSPGTALGQPQHF
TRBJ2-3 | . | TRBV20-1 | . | TGCAGTGCTAGGATCCCAGATACGCAGTATTTT | CSARIPDTQYF
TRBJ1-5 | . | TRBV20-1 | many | TGCAGTGCTCACCGGGACCTCAATCAGCCCCAGCATTTT | CSAHRDLNQPQHF
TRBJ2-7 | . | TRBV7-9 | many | TGTGCCAGCAGCTCGGGGTTATTGGGAGAGCAGTACTTC | CASSSGLLGEQYF
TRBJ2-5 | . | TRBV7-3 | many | TGTGCCAGCAGCTTAACCGGACAGACAGAGACCCAGTACTTC | CASSLTGQTETQYF
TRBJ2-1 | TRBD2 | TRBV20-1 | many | TGCAGTGCTAGACTGGCGGGAGGCTACAATGAGCAGTTCTTC | CSARLAGGYNEQFF
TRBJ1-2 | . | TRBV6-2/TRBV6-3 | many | TGTGCCAGCAGTTACGCAGGGGAGGATGGCTACACCTTC | CASSYAGEDGYTF
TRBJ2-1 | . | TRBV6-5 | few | TGTGCCAGCAGCAAAGGTCGGGGGAAGAGCTCCTACAATGAGCAGTTCTTC | CASSKGRGKSSYNEQFF
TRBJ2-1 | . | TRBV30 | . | TGTGCCTGGAGTGTACTAGCCGGGAATAAGGAGCAGTTCTTC | CAWSVLAGNKEQFF
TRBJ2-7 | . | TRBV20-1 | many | TGCAGTGCTAGAGATACCTTCGAGCAGTACTTC | CSARDTFEQYF
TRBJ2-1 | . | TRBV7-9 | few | TGTGCCAGCGGGGGTCATCGAAACAATGAGCAGTTCTTC | CASGGHRNNEQFF
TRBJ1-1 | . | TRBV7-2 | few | TGTGCCAGCAGCTCCTTCTCCGGCCCCAACACTGAAGTTTTCTTT | CASSSFSGPNTEVFF
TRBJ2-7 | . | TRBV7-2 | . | TGTGCCAGCAGCGACGTGCCCTGGGACGAGCTGTACTTC | CASSDVPWDELYF
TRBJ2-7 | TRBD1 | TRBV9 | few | TGTGCCAGCAGCGTAGGGACAGGGCCCTACGAGCAGTACTTC | CASSVGTGPYEQYF
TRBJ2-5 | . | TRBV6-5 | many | TGTGCCAGCAGTTCTACTTTAGGCGGAGCCCCACGGACCCAGTACTTC | CASSSTLGGAPRTQYF
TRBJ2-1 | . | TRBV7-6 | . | TGTGCCAGCAGCTTCATCCACAATGAGCAGTTCTTC | CASSFIHNEQFF
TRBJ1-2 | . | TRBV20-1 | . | TGCAGTGCAACAGATCTCTATGGCTACACCTTC | CSATDLYGYTF
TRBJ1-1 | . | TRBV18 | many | TGTGCCAGCTCACCGGGGGAAAACACTGAAGCTTTCTTT | CASSPGENTEAFF
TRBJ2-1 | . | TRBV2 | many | TGTGCCAGCAGTGTACAGTCACCGGGACTTGACGAGGATGAGCAGTTCTTC | CASSVQSPGLDEDEQFF
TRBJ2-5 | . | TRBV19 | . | TGTGCCAGTATGGGTAGCTGGGAGACCCAGTACTTC | CASMGSWETQYF
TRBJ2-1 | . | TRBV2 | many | TGTGCCAGCGGACGGGGGGCCTACTCCAATGAGCAGTTCTTC | CASGRGAYSNEQFF
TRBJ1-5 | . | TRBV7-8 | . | TGTGCAGCCGGGGACGGCTATAGCAATCAGCCCCAGCATTTT | CAAGDGYSNQPQHF
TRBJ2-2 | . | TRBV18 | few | TGTGCCAGCTTAAGTCGGGGGTCCGGGGAGCTGTTTTTT | CASLSRGSGELFF
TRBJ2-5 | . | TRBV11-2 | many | TGTGCCAGCAGAAACAACGACCAAGAGACCCAGTACTTC | CASRNNDQETQYF
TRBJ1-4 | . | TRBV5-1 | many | TGCGCCAGCAGCTTCTTCGGGGGAGATGAAAAACTGTTTTTT | CASSFFGGDEKLFF
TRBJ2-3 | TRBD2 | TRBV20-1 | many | TGCAGTGCTAGAGCCTTACCGACTAGCAGGATGACAGATACGCAGTATTTT | CSARALPTSRMTDTQYF
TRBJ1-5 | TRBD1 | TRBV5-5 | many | TGTGCCAGCAGCGGAGGGACAGGGGGATTCAATCAGCCCCAGCATTTT | CASSGGTGGFNQPQHF
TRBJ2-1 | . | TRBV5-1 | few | TGCGCCAGCAGCTTGATCGCAGGGTCTAACACGGGCGAGCAGTTCTTC | CASSLIAGSNTGEQFF
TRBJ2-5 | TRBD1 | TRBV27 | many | TGTGCCAGCAGTAGGTGGGACAGATCGATATTTCCAAGAGAGACCCAGTACTTC | CASSRWDRSIFPRETQYF
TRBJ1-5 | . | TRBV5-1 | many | TGCGCCAGCAGCCCGGAGGGGATTGAGCCCCAGCATTTT | CASSPEGIEPQHF
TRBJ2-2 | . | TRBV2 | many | TGTGCCAGCAGTGAGTCCAGGGTAACCGGGGAGCTGTTTTTT | CASSESRVTGELFF
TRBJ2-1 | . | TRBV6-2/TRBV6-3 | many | TGTGTCACCCGGGGGTCAGGAGCCTACAATGAGCAGTTCTTC | CVTRGSGAYNEQFF
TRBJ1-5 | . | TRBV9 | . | TGTGCCAGCAGCGTAGGGGGGGCTTCGAATCAGCCCCAGCATTTT | CASSVGGASNQPQHF
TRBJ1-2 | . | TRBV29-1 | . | TGCAGCGCGTACCGGGAGCCGGAGGGCTACACCTTC | CSAYREPEGYTF
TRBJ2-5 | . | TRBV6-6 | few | TGTGCCAGCAGTTCCACGGACAGACGACCTCGCTTC | CASSSTDRRPRF
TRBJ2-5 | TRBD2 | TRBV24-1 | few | TGTGCCACCAGTGACCCTAGCGGGGGGAGAGAGACCCAGTACTTC | CATSDPSGGRETQYF
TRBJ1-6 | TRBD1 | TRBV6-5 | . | TGTGCCAGCAGTTACCCGCCGGGACAGAAGAATTCACCCCTCCACTTT | CASSYPPGQKNSPLHF
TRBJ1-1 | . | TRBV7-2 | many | TGTGCCAGCAGCTTAGACGCGGGGTACACTGAAGCTTTCTTT | CASSLDAGYTEAFF
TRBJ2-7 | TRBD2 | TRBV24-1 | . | TGTGCCACCTCTCGAGACGGGGGGGGCGAGCAGTACTTC | CATSRDGGGEQYF
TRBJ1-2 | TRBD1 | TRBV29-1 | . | TGCAGCGTTGACTCGGACAGGCACTATGGCTACACCTTC | CSVDSDRHYGYTF
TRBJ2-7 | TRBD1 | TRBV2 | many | TGTGCCAGCAGTTGGGGACAGGGGTTCGAGCAGTACTTC | CASSWGQGFEQYF
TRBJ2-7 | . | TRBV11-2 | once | TGTGCCAGCAGCTTAAGCCAGGAATACGAGCAGTACTTC | CASSLSQEYEQYF
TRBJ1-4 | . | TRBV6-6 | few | TGTGCCAGCAGGGACACCGCAACTAATGAAAAACTGTTTTTT | CASRDTATNEKLFF
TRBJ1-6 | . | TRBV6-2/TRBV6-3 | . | TGTGCCGCCTCTACCTCCCGGGACGGGGATTCACCCCTCCACTTT | CAASTSRDGDSPLHF
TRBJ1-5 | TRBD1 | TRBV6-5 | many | TGTGCCAGCAGCCCGACAGGGTTGAATCAGCCCCAGCATTTT | CASSPTGLNQPQHF
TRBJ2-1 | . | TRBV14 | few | TGTGCCAGCAGCCAAGCGGGAGCCTATGAGCAGTTCTTC | CASSQAGAYEQFF
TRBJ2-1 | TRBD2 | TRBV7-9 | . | TGTGCCAGCAGTCACGGGGGGAACCAAAGAGGCTCCTACAATGAGCAGTTCTTC | CASSHGGNQRGSYNEQFF
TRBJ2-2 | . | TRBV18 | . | TGTGCCAGCTCACCGTTGACAGTTGGGAACACCGGGGAGCTGTTTTTT | CASSPLTVGNTGELFF
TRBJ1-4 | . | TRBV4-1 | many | TGCGCCAGCAGCCAAGATCCTCCGCTCGCAACTAATGAAAAACTGTTTTTT | CASSQDPPLATNEKLFF
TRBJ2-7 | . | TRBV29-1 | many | TGCAGCGTCGGAAGGGGTCCCTACGAGCAGTACTTC | CSVGRGPYEQYF
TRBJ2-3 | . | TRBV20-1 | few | TGCAGTGCTAGAGCCAATGCTAGGGGGACGCAGTATTTT | CSARANARGTQYF
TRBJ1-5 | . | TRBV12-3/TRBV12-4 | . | TGTGCCAGCAGTTTAGGGACAGCTTCTTTCAAGCCCCAGCATTTT | CASSLGTASFKPQHF
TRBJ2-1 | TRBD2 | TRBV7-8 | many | TGTGCCAGCAGCTACGGACTAGCGGGAGTGAATGAGCAGTTCTTC | CASSYGLAGVNEQFF
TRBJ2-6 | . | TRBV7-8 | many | TGTGCCAGCAGCGCACAGGACCCCCCTGGGGCCAACGTCCTGACTTTC | CASSAQDPPGANVLTF
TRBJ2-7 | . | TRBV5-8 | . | TGTGCCAGCAGCTGGATAGTAGGACGTCGCTACGAGCAGTACTTC | CASSWIVGRRYEQYF